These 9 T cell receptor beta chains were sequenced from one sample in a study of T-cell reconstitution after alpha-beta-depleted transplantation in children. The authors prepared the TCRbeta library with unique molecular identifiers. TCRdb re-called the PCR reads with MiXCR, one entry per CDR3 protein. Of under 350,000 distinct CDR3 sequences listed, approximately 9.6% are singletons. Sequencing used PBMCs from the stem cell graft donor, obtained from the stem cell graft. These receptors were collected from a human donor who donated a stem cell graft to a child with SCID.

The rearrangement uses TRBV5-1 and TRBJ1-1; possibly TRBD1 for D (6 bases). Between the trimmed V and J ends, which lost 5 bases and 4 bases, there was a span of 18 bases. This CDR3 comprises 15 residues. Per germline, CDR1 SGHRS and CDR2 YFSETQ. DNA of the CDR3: TGCGCCAGCAGTGCCACTCTAGGGGGTGGCACTGAAGCTTTCTTT. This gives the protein CASSATLGGGTEAFF.

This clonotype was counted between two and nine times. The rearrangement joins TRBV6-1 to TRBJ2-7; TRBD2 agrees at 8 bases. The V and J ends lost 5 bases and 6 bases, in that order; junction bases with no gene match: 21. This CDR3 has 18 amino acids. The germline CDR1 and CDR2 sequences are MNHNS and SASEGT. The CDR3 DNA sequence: TGTGCCAGCAGTCAAAGGTTTTCCGGGACTAGGACCTCGCTCGAGCAGTACTTC. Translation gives CASSQRFSGTRTSLEQYF.

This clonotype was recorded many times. Here the CDR3 reads CSARGLPGQGLEAFF. Here the CDR3 DNA reads TGCAGTGCTAGAGGTCTGCCGGGACAGGGGCTTGAAGCTTTCTTT. The genes are TRBV20-1 and TRBJ1-1; TRBD1 matches at 10 bases. The J segment lost 7 bases and the V segment lost 1 base, leaving 9 bases of the junction unmatched. Germline V CDR1 and CDR2: DFQATT, SNEGSKA (reference sequence). The CDR3 is 15 amino acids.

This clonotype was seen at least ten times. CDR3 residues: CASSGGANTGELFF. The CDR3 DNA reads TGTGCCAGCAGTGGGGGGGCGAACACCGGGGAGCTGTTTTTT. The chain joins TRBV9 to TRBJ2-2; 7 positions match TRBD2. The CDR3 contains 14 residues. J was trimmed by 0 bases and V by 5 bases; bases with no gene match: 1. Germline assignment: CDR1 SGDLS and CDR2 YYNGEE. Full variable domain (rest looked up from reference TRBV9 and TRBJ2-2): DSGVTQTPKHLITATGQRVTLRCSPRSGDLSVYWYQQSLDQGLQFLIQYYNGEERAKGNILERFSAQQFPDLHSELNLSSLELGDSALYFCASSGGANTGELFFGEGSRLTVL.

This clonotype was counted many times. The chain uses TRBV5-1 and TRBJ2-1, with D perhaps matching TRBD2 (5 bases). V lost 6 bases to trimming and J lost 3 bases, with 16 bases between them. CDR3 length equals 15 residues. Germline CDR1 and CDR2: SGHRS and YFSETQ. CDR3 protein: CASMTGSGIYNEQFF. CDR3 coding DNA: TGCGCCAGCATGACGGGGTCGGGAATCTACAATGAGCAGTTCTTC.

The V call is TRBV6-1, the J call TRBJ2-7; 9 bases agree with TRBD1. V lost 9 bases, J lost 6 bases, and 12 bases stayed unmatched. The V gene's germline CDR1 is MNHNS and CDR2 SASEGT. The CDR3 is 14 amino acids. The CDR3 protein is CASGAGTGHREQYF. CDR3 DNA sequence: TGTGCCAGTGGCGCCGGGACAGGGCATCGCGAGCAGTACTTC.

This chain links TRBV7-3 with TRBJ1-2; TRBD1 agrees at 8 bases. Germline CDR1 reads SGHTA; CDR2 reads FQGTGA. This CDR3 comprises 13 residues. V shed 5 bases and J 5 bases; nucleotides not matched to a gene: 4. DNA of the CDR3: TGTGCCAGCAGCGACCGGACAGGGTATGGCTACACCTTC. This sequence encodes CASSDRTGYGYTF.

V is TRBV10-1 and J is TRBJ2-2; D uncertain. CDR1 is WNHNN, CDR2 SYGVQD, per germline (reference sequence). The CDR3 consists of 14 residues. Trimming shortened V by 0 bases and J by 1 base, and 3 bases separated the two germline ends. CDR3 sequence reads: CASSESGNTGELFF. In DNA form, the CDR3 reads TGCGCCAGCAGTGAGTCAGGGAACACCGGGGAGCTGTTTTTT.

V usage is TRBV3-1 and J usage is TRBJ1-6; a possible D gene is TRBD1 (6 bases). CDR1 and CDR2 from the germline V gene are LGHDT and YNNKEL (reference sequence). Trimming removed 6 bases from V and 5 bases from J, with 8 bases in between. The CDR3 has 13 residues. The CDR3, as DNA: TGTGCCAGCAGAACAGGGCATAATTCACCCCTCCACTTT. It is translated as CASRTGHNSPLHF.